This is a list of T cell receptor beta chains from one sample in a study of shared clonotypes between healthy human individuals. Clones were sequenced by immunoSEQ multiplex PCR, and TCRdb holds only the in-frame ones, with some missing. The sample yields hundreds of thousands of clones, 55% to 85% seen once. The specimen was memory CD4+ T cells sorted from blood. The receptors derive from a woman aged 25 to 39 in good health. The CDR3 runs from the conserved cysteine through the conserved F or W. Fields, in order: clone size, V gene, J gene, D gene, CDR3 DNA, CDR3 protein. A D gene is named only where the DNA matches it firmly. A clone size is listed for some rows: how often the clone was seen (once, few, many), or a class if it is expanded.

NA	TRBV5-6	TRBJ1-5	NA	TGTGCCAGCAGCTTGTACACAGGCGGTATTCAGCCCCAGCATTTT	CASSLYTGGIQPQHF
NA	TRBV28	TRBJ1-2	TRBD1	TGTGCCAGCAGTCTCAGGACAGGGATGGGCTATGGCTACACCTTC	CASSLRTGMGYGYTF
once	TRBV4-1	TRBJ2-7	NA	TGCGCCAGCAGCCAAGGGATAGTCGGGAACTCCTACGAGCAGTACTTC	CASSQGIVGNSYEQYF
few	TRBV7-9	TRBJ1-1	NA	TGTGCCAGCAGCTTAGAACTGGGCCACACTGAAGCTTTCTTT	CASSLELGHTEAFF
NA	TRBV21-1	TRBJ2-1	NA	TGTGCCAGCAGCAACTCTGAAGGACAGATGAATGAGCAGTTCTTC	CASSNSEGQMNEQFF
NA	TRBV5-6	TRBJ1-1	TRBD1	TGTGCCAGCAGCCAGACAGGGCTGAACACTGAAGCTTTCTTT	CASSQTGLNTEAFF
NA	TRBV11-2	TRBJ1-5	TRBD1	TGTGCCAGCAGCAAGGACAGGGTGGGCAATCAGCCCCAGCATTTT	CASSKDRVGNQPQHF
NA	TRBV6-1	TRBJ1-5	NA	TGTGCCAGCAGTGGGGTGAACAGGGACCAGCCCCAGCATTTT	CASSGVNRDQPQHF
NA	TRBV28	TRBJ2-7	NA	TGTGCCAGCACCCTCAGGAACGAGCAGTACTTC	CASTLRNEQYF
few	TRBV2	TRBJ2-1	NA	TGTGCCAGCAGTGAGGGTTACAATGAGCAGTTCTTC	CASSEGYNEQFF
NA	TRBV5-1	TRBJ1-3	NA	TGCGCCAGCAGCTTGGCCCTGGCGGATGGAAACACCATATATTTT	CASSLALADGNTIYF
once	TRBV15	TRBJ1-1	NA	TGTGCCACCAGCACCCACAGGAACACTGAAGCTTTCTTT	CATSTHRNTEAFF
few	TRBV7-7	TRBJ2-7	TRBD1	TGTGCCAGACCGGGACAGGGAGCTTACGAGCAGTACTTC	CARPGQGAYEQYF
once	TRBV25-1	TRBJ1-3	TRBD1	TGTGCCAGCAGTGACGGGACAGCCTCTGGAAACACCATATATTTT	CASSDGTASGNTIYF
NA	TRBV25-1	TRBJ2-7	NA	TGTGCCAGCAGTGAATCGGGGACCCCAGGTAACGACGAGCAGTACTTC	CASSESGTPGNDEQYF
NA	TRBV28	TRBJ2-1	TRBD2	TGTGCCAGCAGTCTCAAGGGACTAGCGGGAAATAATGAGCAGTTCTTC	CASSLKGLAGNNEQFF
NA	TRBV7-3	TRBJ2-3	NA	TGTGCCAGCAGCTTATCCGGGAGTGTAGATACGCAGTATTTT	CASSLSGSVDTQYF
NA	TRBV28	TRBJ1-2	TRBD1	TGTGCCAGCAGCCGGGGACAGGGGGATGGCTACACCTTC	CASSRGQGDGYTF
NA	TRBV15	TRBJ2-1	TRBD1	TGTGCCACCACCAGACAGGGAAATGAGCAGTTCTTC	CATTRQGNEQFF
NA	TRBV7-3	TRBJ2-7	TRBD1	TGTGCCAGCAGGACGGACAGGGGTAGGGGCGAGCAGTACTTC	CASRTDRGRGEQYF
NA	TRBV9	TRBJ1-4	TRBD1	TGTGCCAGCAGCGTCGAAGGGGGCTATGAAAAACTGTTTTTT	CASSVEGGYEKLFF
few	TRBV6-4	TRBJ2-6	NA	TGTGCCAGCAGTCCCGATGTCTCTGGGGCCAACGTCCTGACTTTC	CASSPDVSGANVLTF
NA	TRBV7-3	TRBJ1-1	NA	TGTGCCAGCAGCTTGACAGCGAACACTGAAGCTTTCTTT	CASSLTANTEAFF
NA	TRBV6-6	TRBJ1-3	NA	TGTGCCAGCAGTAAAGGCCCGGCAATTGGAAACACCATATATTTT	CASSKGPAIGNTIYF
NA	TRBV6-5	TRBJ1-6	NA	TGTGCCAGCAGTTACTCGACGGGGGCGTATTCACCCCTCCACTTT	CASSYSTGAYSPLHF
NA	TRBV7-2	TRBJ2-5	NA	TGTGCCAGCAGCCTTCAGAGGGAGGAGACCCAGTACTTC	CASSLQREETQYF
NA	TRBV4-2	TRBJ2-6	NA	TGTGCCAGCAGCCAAGCGTCCCTTTCTGGGGCCAACGTCCTGACTTTC	CASSQASLSGANVLTF
NA	TRBV7-8	TRBJ1-5	NA	TGTGCCAGCAGCTTAGGAGGACTAATTGAAAGCAATCAGCCCCAGCATTTT	CASSLGGLIESNQPQHF
once	TRBV19	TRBJ2-7	NA	TGTGCCAGTAGTATTCGGGGTCAGGAAGCCTACGAGCAGTACTTC	CASSIRGQEAYEQYF
few	TRBV6-5	TRBJ1-2	NA	TGTGCCAGCAGTAGGGCCAATAACTATGGCTACACCTTC	CASSRANNYGYTF
NA	TRBV15	TRBJ2-1	TRBD2	TGTGCCACCAGCAGAGAAAGCGGGACCTACAATGAGCAGTTCTTC	CATSRESGTYNEQFF
many	TRBV27	TRBJ2-1	NA	TGTGCCAGCAAATCAGGGTTGGGCTACAATGAGCAGTTCTTC	CASKSGLGYNEQFF
NA	TRBV18	TRBJ1-3	TRBD1	TGTGCCAGCTCGCGACAGGGGGCGGATGGAAACACCATATATTTT	CASSRQGADGNTIYF
NA	TRBV2	TRBJ2-2	NA	TGTGCCAGCAGTGTGTCAGAAATCACCGGGGAGCTGTTTTTT	CASSVSEITGELFF
NA	TRBV19	TRBJ1-1	NA	TGTGCCAGTAGTACGGGACTGTACAACACTGAAGCTTTCTTT	CASSTGLYNTEAFF
once	TRBV11-2	TRBJ2-3	TRBD2	TGTGCCAGCAGCCCACCGGGGGGGCCCGGGGGCACAGATACGCAGTATTTT	CASSPPGGPGGTDTQYF
NA	TRBV19	TRBJ2-2	NA	TGTGCCAGTGGGAACAGGGCCACCGGGGAGCTGTTTTTT	CASGNRATGELFF
NA	TRBV19	TRBJ2-3	TRBD1	TGTGCCACCATGGACAGGGGCGAAACAGATACGCAGTATTTT	CATMDRGETDTQYF
NA	TRBV5-4	TRBJ2-7	NA	TGTGCCAGCAGCTCCCACCCCGGACCATCCTACGAGCAGTACTTC	CASSSHPGPSYEQYF
NA	TRBV5-1	TRBJ2-5	NA	TGCGCCAGCAGCCAACTAGCCAAAGGGGGAGAGACCCAGTACTTC	CASSQLAKGGETQYF
NA	TRBV28	TRBJ2-7	TRBD2	TGTGCCAGCAGCCACACTAGCGAATTAAGCTCCTACGAGCAGTACTTC	CASSHTSELSSYEQYF
NA	TRBV10-3	TRBJ2-7	NA	TGTGCCATCAGAGCAGACCCTTCTGGGTACGAGCAGTACTTC	CAIRADPSGYEQYF
NA	TRBV29-1	TRBJ1-2	TRBD1	TGCAGCGTCAGGGACAGAAGCCCTAACTATGGCTACACCTTC	CSVRDRSPNYGYTF
NA	TRBV7-2	TRBJ2-5	NA	TGTGCCAGCAGCCCAGCGCCCTCTCTGCAGCAGTACTTC	CASSPAPSLQQYF
NA	TRBV7-9	TRBJ1-5	NA	TGTGCCAGCAGTTCCATCCGGGGCAATCAGCCCCAGCATTTT	CASSSIRGNQPQHF
NA	TRBV5-1	TRBJ2-1	NA	TGCGCCAGCAGCTTCGGGCAGTACAATGAGCAGTTCTTC	CASSFGQYNEQFF
many	TRBV5-5	TRBJ1-2	NA	TGTGCCAGCAGCCCTTTTTTTGGGGGAGGTAACTATGGCTACACCTTC	CASSPFFGGGNYGYTF
NA	TRBV7-9	TRBJ2-7	NA	TGTGCCAGCAGCTCCCGACAACCACCCTACGAGCAGTACTTC	CASSSRQPPYEQYF
many	TRBV4-1	TRBJ1-1	NA	TGCGCCAGCAGCCAAGGGATACTGAACACTGAAGCTTTCTTT	CASSQGILNTEAFF
NA	TRBV5-5	TRBJ2-7	NA	TGTGCCAGCAGCTTGGACGGCAGAACCTACGAGCAGTACTTC	CASSLDGRTYEQYF
NA	TRBV2	TRBJ1-4	NA	TGTGCCAGCAGTGAATTAATACAGGCTGGTGAAAAACTGTTTTTT	CASSELIQAGEKLFF
NA	TRBV10-2	TRBJ2-3	TRBD2	TGCGCCACCACGGGGCCAGCGGGAGGAGGAGATACGCAGTATTTT	CATTGPAGGGDTQYF
NA	TRBV19	TRBJ2-7	NA	TGTGCCAGTAGTATTCGAATGACAGATCCCTACGAGCAGTACTTC	CASSIRMTDPYEQYF